Below, 8 T cell receptor beta chains from the same sample are listed, as sequenced in a study of Ad26.COV2.S vaccination and SARS-CoV-2 variants. Some clones are missing from TCRdb's copy, which holds only in-frame ones; the method was immunoSEQ multiplex PCR. The sample records under 250,000 clones, around nine tenths being singletons. Treatment given: some 19 received Ad26.COV2.S at low or high dose, single or two shots; five or six received placebo; per-sample allocation not given. Repertoires come from day 63 after the first vaccine or placebo injection. This specimen was peripheral blood, taken in a trial of Ad26.COV2.S vaccine versus placebo. Receptors originate from a person aged 18-60 years who received the Ad26.COV2.S COVID-19 vaccine or a placebo.

This clone showed up just a few times. This chain's CDR3 is CASSQGDRSSYGYTF. In nucleotides, the CDR3 is TGTGCCAGCAGCCAAGGGGACAGGTCCTCCTATGGCTACACCTTC. The chain employs TRBV4-2 and TRBJ1-2, with 8 bases that match TRBD1. CDR1 is LGHNA and CDR2 is YNFKEQ in the germline V gene. V lost 1 base to trimming and J lost 4 bases; unmatched junction nucleotides: 5. The CDR3 spans 15 residues.

The chain has TRBV7-3 and TRBJ1-2; no definite D call. CDR1 is SGHTA, CDR2 FQGTGA, per germline. CDR3 size: 14 residues. V dropped 5 bases and J dropped 6 bases, with 16 bases sitting between them. CDR3 sequence: CASSPYPVIDGYTF. The CDR3 region has the DNA TGTGCCAGCAGCCCTTACCCCGTTATTGATGGCTACACCTTC.

V is TRBV30 and J is TRBJ1-1; D is unclear. The germline V gene has CDR1 GTSNPN and CDR2 SVGIG (reference sequence). The CDR3 runs to 15 residues. Trimming removed 2 bases at V and 5 bases at J, with 18 bases between. CDR3 sequence: CAWSKHSSGRTEAFF. The DNA for the CDR3 is TGTGCCTGGAGTAAGCACAGCTCAGGTAGGACTGAAGCTTTCTTT. Looking up the rest from reference TRBV30 and TRBJ1-1 gives the full variable domain: SQTIHQWPATLVQPVGSPLSLECTVEGTSNPNLYWYRQAAGRGLQLLFYSVGIGQISSEVPQNLSASRPQDRQFILSSKKLLLSDSGFYLCAWSKHSSGRTEAFFGQGTRLTVV.

The V call is TRBV19, the J call TRBJ1-1; 7 positions agree with TRBD1. The germline V gene encodes CDR1 LNHDA and CDR2 SQIVND (reference sequence). With V trimmed by 5 bases and J by 7 bases, 13 bases remained unmatched. CDR3 length equals 15 residues. As DNA, the CDR3 is TGTGCCAGTAGTCGCGGACAGGCCGAGGGACTTGAAGCTTTCTTT. Residues: CASSRGQAEGLEAFF.

This chain connects TRBV28 to TRBJ2-7; D not certain. Trimming took off 11 bases at V and 1 base at J, with 6 bases between the two ends. The CDR3 is 10 amino acids. Germline loops: CDR1 MDHEN, CDR2 SYDVKM. The CDR3 loop reads CAEESYEQYF. DNA for the CDR3: TGTGCCGAAGAATCCTACGAGCAGTACTTC.

The V and J genes are TRBV15 and TRBJ1-4, with a tentative D call TRBD1 (5 bases). This CDR3 is 14 amino acids long. V dropped 3 bases and J dropped 5 bases, with 10 bases sitting between them. The germline CDR1 and CDR2 sequences are LNHNV and YYDKDF (reference sequence). Here the CDR3 DNA reads TGTGCCACCAGCAGCAGGGCCTGGAATGAAAAACTGTTTTTT. The encoded protein is CATSSRAWNEKLFF. The complete variable domain, with remaining parts taken from reference TRBV15 and TRBJ1-4, reads DAMVIQNPRYQVTQFGKPVTLSCSQTLNHNVMYWYQQKSSQAPKLLFHYYDKDFNNEADTPDNFQSRRPNTSFCFLDIRSPGLGDTAMYLCATSSRAWNEKLFFGSGTQLSVL.

The chain joins TRBV4-2 to TRBJ1-1; 8 bases line up with TRBD1. Per the germline V gene, CDR1 is LGHNA and CDR2 is YNFKEQ. The CDR3 runs 15 residues. V shed 4 bases, J shed 8 bases, and the junction held 12 bases outside the gene matches. CDR3 amino acids: CASSPAQGQGGEAFF. In DNA, the CDR3 is TGTGCCAGCAGCCCCGCGCAAGGACAGGGCGGCGAAGCTTTCTTT.

The rearrangement links TRBV9 to TRBJ2-1, with 15 bases fitting TRBD2. This CDR3 contains 15 residues. CDR1 SGDLS and CDR2 YYNGEE come from the germline V gene. J was trimmed by 7 bases and V by 5 bases; bases with no gene match: 4. The CDR3 here is CASRRTSGGVNEQFF. For the CDR3, the DNA is TGTGCCAGCAGGAGGACTAGCGGGGGGGTTAATGAGCAGTTCTTC.